A single count supports the clone carrying this T cell receptor beta chain. The data were produced by immunoSEQ multiplex PCR, yet TCRdb's version contains in-frame clones alone and is incomplete. The sample lists about 730,000 clones, around 85% occurring once. Trimming shortened V by 1 base and J by 0 bases, and 11 bases separated the two germline ends. CDR3 length equals 16 residues. This record comes from a study of shared T cell receptors in the human thymus. This sample was shared with a second study, whose subject was human thymus T cells. That work contributes: Thymus pieces cut out during corrective heart surgery were the tissue that was used. It looked as if thymic and blood repertoires used V and J genes in a biased way.

This clonotype was obtained from a girl less than two years old with a congenital heart defect. The sample comprised thymocytes. The rearrangement joins TRBV5-7 to TRBJ1-3, with a tentative D call TRBD1 (6 bases). Being an ORF, TRBV5-7 has a function that is uncertain. The CDR3 protein is CASSLFGGSSGNTIYF. As DNA, the CDR3 is TGTGCCAGCAGCTTGTTTGGGGGCTCCTCTGGAAACACCATATATTTT.